Given below is one T cell receptor (beta chain) in context. The ends were cut back, 5 bases at V and 7 bases at J, with 15 bases in the middle. The CDR3 is made up of 14 amino acids. CDR1 and CDR2 (germline): SGHTA, FQGNSA. The data derive from a study of blood T cell repertoires in COVID-19. For the study at large: Material from acute and convalescent COVID-19 was sourced from the United States, Italy and Spain. T cells, B-cell-depleted T cells, or PBMCs provided the cDNA or gDNA that served as material.

Authors' methods: Amplification of reference gene primers was used by the study to estimate nucleated cell counts. Data came from immunoSEQ multiplex PCR; TCRdb stores just in-frame clones and leaves some out. Clone size and V and J calls were adopted from that table, with D and trimming inferred from the DNA. The table includes some 280,000 clones, 86% detected once. The origin of this receptor is a woman between 25 and 40 years old with active or convalescent COVID-19. The V call is TRBV7-2, the J call TRBJ2-1; D may be TRBD2 (5 bases). Sequenced: peripheral blood. CDR3 nucleotide sequence: TGTGCCAGCAGCCCAGGACTGTTAGTGAATGAGCAGTTCTTC. Its translation: CASSPGLLVNEQFF.